This T cell receptor beta chain derives from a study of blood T cell repertoires in COVID-19. Study-level background: Samples representing acute and convalescent COVID-19 were sourced from the United States, Italy and Spain. PBMCs, B-cell-depleted T cells, or T cells were the source of the cDNA or gDNA that made up the material.

Profiling relied on immunoSEQ multiplex PCR, and the TCRdb table lists in-frame clones only, not all of them. The sample holds approximately 240,000 clones, about 80% seen once. Sequenced: peripheral blood. The receptor comes from a woman aged 80 or older with active or convalescent COVID-19.

The CDR3 DNA sequence: TGTGCCAGTAGTCCACCCCCCGGGACAGGGATATACGAGCAGTACTTC. It is translated as CASSPPPGTGIYEQYF. The rearrangement uses TRBV19 and TRBJ2-7, with 9 positions matching TRBD1. There are 16 residues in the CDR3. Germline-derived CDR1 and CDR2 are LNHDA and SQIVND (reference sequence). The V and J ends lost 5 bases and 4 bases, in that order; junction bases with no gene match: 12.